The sequence of this T cell receptor (beta chain) was determined in a study of T cell responses to AZD1222 COVID-19 vaccine. Overall study findings and caveats: Researchers took repertoire samples only after the peak T cell response had come. Spike was spanned by vaccine-associated CD4 TCRs, which were dominant at 160-218 and 743-854. Receipt of two AZD1222 doses was followed by a rise in Spike-specific TCR breadth and depth. Reportedly, nearly half the spike-specific TCRs target unmutated variant regions.

V gave up 0 bases and J gave up 7 bases, with 11 bases separating them. Germline values: CDR1 SGDLS, CDR2 YYNGEE. CDR3 length: 15 amino acids. Sequencing was performed with immunoSEQ multiplex PCR; in TCRdb, only in-frame clones are kept and a portion is missing. The sample gives some 110,000 clones, approximately 89% of which show up once; about 4.4% is in the top ten. As concerns this clone: As yet, its antigen is unknown.

The sample in question was peripheral blood, obtained 28 days after the second AZD1222 dose. The chain combines TRBV9 with TRBJ1-6, with D tentatively TRBD1 (5 bases). The sequence derives from an adult who received the AZD1222 COVID-19 vaccine. This CDR3 reads CASSVGDGSNSPLHF. The CDR3 coding sequence is TGTGCCAGCAGCGTAGGGGACGGCTCGAATTCACCCCTCCACTTT.